The source of this T cell receptor beta chain is a study of monozygotic twins with cystic fibrosis. This table comes from immunoSEQ multiplex PCR, and its TCRdb copy is limited to in-frame clones, with some not included. The sample comprises fewer than 11,000 clones, just over 99% of which are singletons, and 0.41% rests with the top ten. The sequenced sample consisted of blood. This receptor was obtained from a man aged 18 to 30 with cystic fibrosis.

This CDR3 reads CATRQTDTQYF. DNA for the CDR3: TGTGCGACTAGGCAGACAGATACGCAGTATTTT. The rearrangement links TRBV19 to TRBJ2-3; possibly TRBD2 for D (6 bases). The CDR3 runs to 11 residues. Per germline, CDR1 LNHDA and CDR2 SQIVND (reference sequence).